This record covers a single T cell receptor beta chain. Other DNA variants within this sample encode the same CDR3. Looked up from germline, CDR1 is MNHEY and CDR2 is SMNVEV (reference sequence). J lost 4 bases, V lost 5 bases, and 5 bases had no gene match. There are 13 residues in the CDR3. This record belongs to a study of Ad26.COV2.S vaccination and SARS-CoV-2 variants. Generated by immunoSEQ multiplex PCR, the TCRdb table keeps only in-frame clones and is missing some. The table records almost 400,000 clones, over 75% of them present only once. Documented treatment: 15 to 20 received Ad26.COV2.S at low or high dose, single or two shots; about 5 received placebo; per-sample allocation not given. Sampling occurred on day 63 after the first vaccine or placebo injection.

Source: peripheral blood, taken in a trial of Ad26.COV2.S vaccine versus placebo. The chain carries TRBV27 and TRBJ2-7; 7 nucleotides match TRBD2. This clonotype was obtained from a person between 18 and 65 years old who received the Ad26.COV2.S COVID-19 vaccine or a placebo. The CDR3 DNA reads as TGTGCCAGCAGTCCGGGACTATCATACGAGCAGTACTTC. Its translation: CASSPGLSYEQYF.